These 23 T cell receptor beta chains share one sample of origin, sequenced in a study of siplizumab effects on memory and regulatory T cells (dated by TCRdb to the late 2010s). Libraries were made using the immunoSEQ multiplex PCR assay. This immuneACCESS table, as held by TCRdb, lists in-frame sequences with V and J called but not all clones. Of the missing ones, under half trace to an unresolved V gene in checked studies; the others have no known cause. Recorded for this sample are about 91,000 clones; over 95% of them occurred a single time. 0.031% of the sample comes from the top ten. Input material: naive CD4+ T cells sorted from blood. According to the study, the label for this sample's cell subset or site signals: unstimulated naive T cells. These TCRs come from a human donor in good health.

The chain carries TRBV10-1 and TRBJ2-7, with D uncertain. The CDR3 is 16 amino acids. Per germline, CDR1 WNHNN and CDR2 SYGVQD (reference sequence). Trimming cost V 3 bases and J 2 bases, with 17 bases left between them. The CDR3 loop reads CASSDFTVAETYEQYF. Here the CDR3 DNA reads TGCGCCAGCAGTGATTTTACGGTTGCGGAGACCTACGAGCAGTACTTC.

The V and J genes are TRBV10-3 and TRBJ2-5; D is tentatively TRBD1 or TRBD2 (5 bases each). The germline CDR1 and CDR2 sequences are ENHRY and SYGVKD. V lost 0 bases to trimming and J lost 1 base, with 6 bases between them. This CDR3 is 14 amino acids long. The CDR3 nucleotides read TGTGCCATCAGTGAGTCGGGGACCCAAGAGACCCAGTACTTC. Protein: CAISESGTQETQYF.

CDR3 nucleotide sequence: TGTGCCAGCCTGGGGCAGAGGGCAATGAACACTGAAGCTTTCTTT. Protein product: CASLGQRAMNTEAFF. The chain joins TRBV2 to TRBJ1-1, with TRBD1 as a possible D gene (5 bases). Germline lookup yields CDR1 SNHLY and CDR2 FYNNEI. V was shortened by 8 bases and J by 0 bases, with 16 bases between the two germline ends. CDR3 size: 15 residues.

This chain links TRBV6-6 with TRBJ2-1; 7 positions match TRBD1. With V trimmed by 6 bases and J by 9 bases, 5 bases remained unmatched. The CDR3 extends over 12 amino acids. Germline values: CDR1 MNHNY, CDR2 SVGAGI (reference sequence). The CDR3 protein is CASRTGEAEQFF. DNA of the CDR3: TGTGCCAGCAGAACAGGGGAAGCTGAGCAGTTCTTC.

This rearrangement joins TRBV28 to TRBJ2-3; D remains unclear. Trimming pared 1 base from V and 3 bases from J, leaving 2 bases between. The germline gives CDR1 MDHEN, CDR2 SYDVKM. The CDR3 has 12 amino acids. The CDR3 is CASSLLTDTQYF. Written as DNA, the CDR3 is TGTGCCAGCAGTTTATTGACAGATACGCAGTATTTT.

V and J are TRBV11-3 and TRBJ2-5, with 8 positions matching TRBD2. The CDR3 runs to 14 residues. Germline V gene lookup returns CDR1 SGHNT and CDR2 YENEEA. V shed 5 bases, J shed 5 bases, and the junction held 7 bases outside the gene matches. CDR3 region: CASSRTSSEETQYF. The CDR3 region has the DNA TGTGCCAGCAGCCGGACTAGCTCAGAGGAGACCCAGTACTTC.

The V gene is TRBV4-2, the J gene TRBJ2-6; TRBD1 agrees at 7 bases. The trim removed 4 bases at V and 2 bases at J, leaving 2 bases unmatched. The CDR3 is 15 amino acids. Germline-derived CDR1 and CDR2 are LGHNA and YNFKEQ. For the CDR3, the DNA is TGTGCCAGCAGCCCACAGGGGACTGGGGCCAACGTCCTGACTTTC. Its translation: CASSPQGTGANVLTF.

The chain combines TRBV28 with TRBJ1-5, with a weak D call TRBD1 (5 bases). Looked up from germline, CDR1 is MDHEN and CDR2 is SYDVKM. This CDR3 region has 12 residues. V gave up 5 bases and J gave up 7 bases, with 9 bases separating them. The CDR3 spells CASSGAKQPQHF. CDR3 nucleotide sequence: TGTGCCAGCAGTGGGGCTAAGCAGCCCCAGCATTTT.

V gene TRBV10-3 combines with J gene TRBJ2-7, with 7 nucleotides matching TRBD1. CDR3 length: 13 residues. Germline V gene lookup returns CDR1 ENHRY and CDR2 SYGVKD. V was clipped by 7 bases and J by 3 bases; unmatched bases: 6. The CDR3 loop is CAITRDSYYEQYF. In nucleotides, the CDR3 is TGTGCCATCACCAGGGACAGCTACTACGAGCAGTACTTC.

The chain uses TRBV6-5 and TRBJ1-4, with 9 bases fitting TRBD1. J gave up 8 bases and V 6 bases, and 7 bases lay outside the gene matches. Germline V lookup: CDR1 MNHEY, CDR2 SVGAGI. There are 14 residues in the CDR3. CDR3 DNA: TGTGCCAGCAGCAAGGGACAGGGACGCGAAAAACTGTTTTTT. Protein product: CASSKGQGREKLFF.

The V call is TRBV5-1, the J call TRBJ1-2; possibly TRBD1 for D (6 bases). Deletions cut 0 bases from V and 5 bases from J, with 8 bases between. Germline V gene data show CDR1 as SGHRS and CDR2 as YFSETQ. CDR3 length equals 13 residues. CDR3 region: CASSLVTGYGYTF. CDR3 sequence (DNA): TGCGCCAGCAGCTTGGTTACAGGGTATGGCTACACCTTC.

The V gene is TRBV18, the J gene TRBJ1-2; TRBD1 is a possible D gene (5 bases). With 3 bases removed from V and 8 bases from J, the gap between germline ends came to 19 bases. CDR1 is KGHSH and CDR2 is LQKENI in the germline V gene. The CDR3 spans 15 residues. The CDR3 DNA sequence: TGTGCCAGCTCACCGTATACAGGCGGAGCTGGGGGCTACACCTTC. Protein sequence: CASSPYTGGAGGYTF.

The V gene is TRBV19, the J gene TRBJ1-1; no clear D gene. The germline V and J ends were trimmed by 7 bases and 4 bases, with 13 bases remaining between them. There are 13 residues in the CDR3. Germline V gives CDR1 LNHDA, CDR2 SQIVND (reference sequence). In nucleotides, the CDR3 is TGTGCCAGTAATGGAGGGATCGGCACTGAAGCTTTCTTT. This sequence encodes CASNGGIGTEAFF.

The chain links TRBV29-1 to TRBJ2-5, with no clear D. The germline CDR1 and CDR2 sequences are SQVTM and ANQGSEA. Trimming cost V 5 bases and J 2 bases, with 15 bases left between them. CDR3 length: 14 amino acids. The CDR3, as DNA: TGCAGCGTTCGCCCCCCGGCAGCTCAAGAGACCCAGTACTTC. This sequence encodes CSVRPPAAQETQYF.

The chain is built from TRBV30 and TRBJ1-3; D unresolved. The length of the CDR3 is 13 residues. V was shortened by 2 bases and J by 3 bases, with 8 bases between the two germline ends. CDR1 GTSNPN and CDR2 SVGIG come from the germline V gene (reference sequence). The CDR3 loop is CAWSLYHGNTIYF. DNA for the CDR3: TGTGCCTGGAGTTTGTACCATGGAAACACCATATATTTT.

The chain combines TRBV4-2 with TRBJ2-3; possibly TRBD2 for D (6 bases). The CDR3 runs to 14 residues. V lost 4 bases and J lost 3, with 11 bases in between. Per the germline V gene, CDR1 is LGHNA and CDR2 is YNFKEQ. The CDR3 DNA reads TGTGCCAGCAGCCCGACTAGACTTACAGATACGCAGTATTTT. Translation: CASSPTRLTDTQYF.

The chain uses TRBV6-6 and TRBJ1-5, with 7 bases lining up with TRBD1. J lost 1 base, V lost 6 bases, and 9 bases had no gene match. CDR3 length: 16 residues. Germline lookup yields CDR1 MNHNY and CDR2 SVGAGI (reference sequence). The chain's CDR3 is CASRAREGASNQPQHF. The CDR3 DNA reads as TGTGCCAGCAGAGCCCGTGAGGGGGCAAGCAATCAGCCCCAGCATTTT.

CDR3 nucleotide sequence: TGTGCCAGTAGGGCTCAGGGGGAGCACTATGGCTACACCTTC. Its translation is CASRAQGEHYGYTF. The chain joins TRBV19 to TRBJ1-2; 7 bases are a match to TRBD1. CDR3 length: 14 amino acids. Looked up from germline, CDR1 is LNHDA and CDR2 is SQIVND (reference sequence). The J segment lost 3 bases and the V segment lost 6 bases, leaving 7 bases of the junction unmatched.

The gene calls are TRBV6-6 and TRBJ2-5; 9 nucleotides line up with TRBD1. Germline CDR1 and CDR2: MNHNY and SVGAGI (reference sequence). CDR3 size: 14 residues. The V gene end was trimmed by 6 bases and the J gene end by 5 bases; junction bases not matched to a gene: 7. CDR3 bases: TGTGCCAGCAGCCACAGGGGGCGCGAGGAGACCCAGTACTTC. It translates to CASSHRGREETQYF.

The chain combines TRBV7-2 with TRBJ1-6; no clear D gene. V lost 3 bases to trimming and J lost 6 bases, with 15 bases between them. This CDR3 comprises 16 residues. Germline CDR1 SGHTA, CDR2 FQGNSA. The CDR3: CASSFRVAGSNSPLHF. The CDR3 region has the DNA TGTGCCAGCAGCTTCCGAGTGGCGGGGAGTAATTCACCCCTCCACTTT.

In nucleotides, the CDR3 is TGTGCCAGCTCGCCGGACTTCTCGAACACCGGGGAGCTGTTTTTT. Encoded protein: CASSPDFSNTGELFF. V is TRBV18 and J is TRBJ2-2, with D possibly TRBD2 on 5 matching bases. Germline CDR1 reads KGHSH; CDR2 reads LQKENI. CDR3 length equals 15 residues. The V end lost 6 bases, the J end lost 0 bases, and 11 bases lay between the germline ends.

The chain has TRBV11-3 and TRBJ2-5, with 11 positions matching TRBD2. The V gene end was trimmed by 3 bases and the J gene end by 5 bases; junction bases not matched to a gene: 8. CDR3 length equals 16 residues. Germline V gives CDR1 SGHNT, CDR2 YENEEA. The CDR3 coding sequence is TGTGCCAGCAGCTTCACTAGCGGGGGCCTGGGGGAGACCCAGTACTTC. This gives the protein CASSFTSGGLGETQYF. Looking up the rest from reference TRBV11-3 and TRBJ2-5 gives the full variable domain: EAGVVQSPRYKIIEKKQPVAFWCNPISGHNTLYWYLQNLGQGPELLIRYENEEAVDDSQLPKDRFSAERLKGVDSTLKIQPAELGDSAVYLCASSFTSGGLGETQYFGPGTRLLVL.

The CDR3 nucleotides read TGTGCCAGCAGTCTCAAACAGGGGATCTTTCAGCCCCAGCATTTT. Its protein product is CASSLKQGIFQPQHF. J is TRBJ1-5 and V is TRBV7-2; 7 bases are shared with TRBD1. This CDR3 region has 15 residues. The V segment lost 6 bases and the J segment 6 bases; nucleotides outside the gene matches: 11. The germline CDR1 and CDR2 sequences are SGHTA and FQGNSA.